This TCR beta chain emerged from a study of molecular identifiers for immune sequencing clone quantification (dated 2018 in TCRdb). Regarding the study in general: For a replicate experiment, the RNA from either about 20,000 or 100,000 naive CD8 T cells was divided into five aliquots, and four of those aliquots went on to sequencing. This methods study used CD8 T cells to benchmark TCR RNA copy counting and molecular-identifier clustering-based TCR repertoire sequencing (MIDCIRS). What the research found in general, with its limitations: The naive libraries included spiked-in Jurkat TCR RNA (around 9 copies' worth), and this RNA is not part of the donor repertoire. Highly expanded clone sizes could be underestimated if identical TCR molecules share a barcode. Even against a background of about a million naive CD8 T cells, spiked-in Jurkat TCR RNA amounting to a single cell's worth was reported to be detectable. Modeling indicated about 3 TCR RNA copies recovered per cell, compared with about 9.7 by digital PCR, which implies a capture efficiency of about 27%. In CMV-specific effector cells, clones with more than 20 RNA copies accounted for over 99% of molecules, whereas in naive cells such clones accounted for under 1%. When barcode sub-clustering was omitted, TCR diversity was inflated by chimeric consensus sequences, with chimeras reaching as high as 47%.

Libraries came from PCR. The sequencer listed for this sample is Illumina HiSeq 4000. Bulk TCR libraries were generated as previously described, with the TCR primers listed in Table S5 used. The Qiagen AllPrep DNA/RNA kit was used to purify total RNA. Before analysis, reads from multiple sequencing runs of the same library were pooled. Concerning the study's data processing: Reads were retained only if an exact TCR constant sequence was present, and the retained reads were trimmed to 150 nt and grouped according to their 12-nt molecular barcodes. Reads in each barcode group were sub-clustered using a 15% Levenshtein threshold, and a quality-weighted consensus sequence was built for each RNA molecule. Non-functional sequences were removed, as were lower-count sequences one edit away from another. Barcode sub-clusters with fewer than 20% of the maximum read count were removed, based on fitting two negative binomial distributions. TCRdb reprocessed the public reads (quality trimming at Q25 with fastp, clone calling with MiXCR) and kept in-frame beta chains. One record per CDR3 amino acid sequence lists the most common genes and DNA. In this record, the V and J calls reflect TCRdb's handling and not the investigators' own analysis. The sample table holds 55,000 to 75,000 distinct CDR3 sequences, of which less than 20% were seen once. The ten largest account for less than 2% of the sample.

Naive CD8 T cell libraries were made from around 18,000 to 910,000 sorted cells using 10%, 30% or 50% of purified RNA. Naive CD8 T cells were FACS-sorted as CD8+CD4-CCR7+CD45RA+ on a BD FACSAria II into RLT Plus buffer. To test detection sensitivity, Jurkat RNA equal to around nine TCR copies was added to samples of roughly 18,000-1,100,000 naive CD8 T cells. CD8 T cells were enriched using RosetteSep CD8+ T Cell Enrichment Cocktail and Ficoll-Paque, and the enriched cells then underwent ACK red cell lysis. This clonotype was counted ten times or more. Its antigen is not yet known. One base away there is no much larger clone; base qualities are not given. V is clipped by 3 bases and J by 1 base, and the sequence between their germline boundaries is 12 bases long. CDR1 and CDR2, per the germline V gene (reference sequence), are SEHNR and FQNEAQ. The CDR3 goes from the cysteine to the phenylalanine over 15 residues. Kept here is only the CDR3 DNA, which spans 45 bases and is read in frame from base 1.

The chain couples TRBV7-9 to TRBJ1-1, with no reliable assignment of the D segment. This clonotype was obtained from a human donor in good health. Some libraries in this study had Jurkat cell RNA spiked in. Sequenced sample: naive CD8+ T cells from blood, with Jurkat cell RNA spiked in. Explained via the paper, the cell subset or site label denotes: FACS-sorted CD8+CD4-CCR7+CD45RA+ naive T cells. The CDR3 reads as follows: CASSFASWSNTEAFF. The DNA reads TGTGCCAGCAGCTTCGCGTCGTGGTCGAACACTGAAGCTTTCTTT.